Sequencing of this T cell receptor (beta chain) was carried out in a study of blood T cell repertoires in COVID-19. Study summary: Nucleic acid was either cDNA or gDNA, and it came from T cells, B-cell-depleted T cells, or PBMCs.

A single count supports this clone. Donors were grouped by their self-reported clinical history. Resolution of symptoms, clearance, or two negative PCRs was present in recovered Cohort 3 donors. Study processing details: Reference gene primers were amplified, and this amplification served to estimate nucleated cell counts. Assay: immunoSEQ multiplex PCR; the TCRdb copy retains only in-frame clones and omits some. V, J and clone size reflect that table, while D and trimming were determined from the DNA. The sample has roughly 500,000 clones; about nine tenths are singletons. The sample was PBMCs or T cells enriched from blood (not recorded which). This receptor was taken from a woman aged 55-70 years who had recovered from COVID-19.

CDR3 amino acids: CAIRDPQDTEAFF. DNA for the CDR3: TGTGCCATCAGGGACCCACAGGACACTGAAGCTTTCTTT. The chain links TRBV10-3 to TRBJ1-1; the D gene is possibly TRBD1 (5 bases). Between the trimmed V and J ends, which lost 6 bases and 3 bases, there was a span of 11 bases. The V gene's germline CDR1 is ENHRY and CDR2 SYGVKD. CDR3 size: 13 residues.